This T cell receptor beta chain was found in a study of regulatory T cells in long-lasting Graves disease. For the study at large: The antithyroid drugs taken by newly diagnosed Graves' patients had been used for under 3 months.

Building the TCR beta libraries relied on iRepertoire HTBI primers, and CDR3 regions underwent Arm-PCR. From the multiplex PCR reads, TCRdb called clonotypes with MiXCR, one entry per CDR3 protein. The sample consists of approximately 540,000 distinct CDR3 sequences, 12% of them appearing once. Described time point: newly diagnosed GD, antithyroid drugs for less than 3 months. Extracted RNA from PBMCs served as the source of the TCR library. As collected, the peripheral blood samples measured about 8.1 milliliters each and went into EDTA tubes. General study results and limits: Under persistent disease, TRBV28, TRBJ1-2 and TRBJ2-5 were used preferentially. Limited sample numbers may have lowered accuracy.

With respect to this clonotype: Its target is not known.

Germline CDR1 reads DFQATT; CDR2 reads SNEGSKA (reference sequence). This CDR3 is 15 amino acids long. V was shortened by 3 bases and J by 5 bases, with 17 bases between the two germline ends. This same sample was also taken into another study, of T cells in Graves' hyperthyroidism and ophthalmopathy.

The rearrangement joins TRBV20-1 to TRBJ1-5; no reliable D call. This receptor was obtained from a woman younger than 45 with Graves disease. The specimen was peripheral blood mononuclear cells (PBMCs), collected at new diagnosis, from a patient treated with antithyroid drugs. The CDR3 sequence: CSASKTGLSYQPQHF. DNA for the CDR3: TGCAGTGCTAGTAAGACCGGTCTCTCCTATCAGCCCCAGCATTTT.